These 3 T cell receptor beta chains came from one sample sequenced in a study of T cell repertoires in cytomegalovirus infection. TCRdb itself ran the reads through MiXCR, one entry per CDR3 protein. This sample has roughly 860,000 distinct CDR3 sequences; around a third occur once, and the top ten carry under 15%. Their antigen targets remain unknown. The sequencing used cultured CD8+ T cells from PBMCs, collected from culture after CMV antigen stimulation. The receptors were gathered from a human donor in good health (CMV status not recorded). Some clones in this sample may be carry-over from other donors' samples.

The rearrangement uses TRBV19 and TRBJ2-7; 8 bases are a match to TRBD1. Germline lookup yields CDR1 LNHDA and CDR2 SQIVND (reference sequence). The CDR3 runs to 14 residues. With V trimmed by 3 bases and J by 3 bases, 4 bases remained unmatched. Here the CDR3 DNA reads TGTGCCAGTAGTATTGGGACAGGCGGCTACGAGCAGTACTTC. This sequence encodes CASSIGTGGYEQYF.

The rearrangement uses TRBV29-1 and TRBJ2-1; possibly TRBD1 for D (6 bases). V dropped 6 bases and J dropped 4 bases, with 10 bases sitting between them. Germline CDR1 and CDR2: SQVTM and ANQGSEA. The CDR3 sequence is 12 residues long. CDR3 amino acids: CSVETGYNEQFF. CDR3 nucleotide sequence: TGCAGCGTGGAGACAGGTTACAATGAGCAGTTCTTC.

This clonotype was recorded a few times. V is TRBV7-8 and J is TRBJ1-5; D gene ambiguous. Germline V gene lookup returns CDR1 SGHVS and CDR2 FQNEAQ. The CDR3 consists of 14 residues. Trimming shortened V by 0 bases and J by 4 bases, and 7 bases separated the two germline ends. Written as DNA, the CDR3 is TGTGCCAGCAGCTTAGCGGCAGAAAATCAGCCCCAGCATTTT. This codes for CASSLAAENQPQHF. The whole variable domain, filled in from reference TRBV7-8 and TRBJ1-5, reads GAGVSQSPRYKVAKRGQDVALRCDPISGHVSLFWYQQALGQGPEFLTYFQNEAQLDKSGLPSDRFFAERPEGSVSTLKIQRTQQEDSAVYLCASSLAAENQPQHFGDGTRLSIL.